The entry that follows covers one T cell receptor beta chain sequence. Its antigen is unknown. TCRdb redid the calling of the 5' RACE reads with MiXCR, one entry per CDR3 protein. The sample has some 73,000 distinct CDR3 sequences; around 7% are singletons. This record comes from a study of T cells after yellow fever vaccination. Looking at the study overall: Libraries from low-cell-number fractions were prepared with the SMART-Seq v4 Ultra Low Input RNA kit.

Study conclusions and caveats: Reappearance after the booster was seen for most primary-vaccination clones, at 95% to 97% CD4 and less than 90% CD8.

Germline V gene sequence: CDR1 MNHEY, CDR2 SVGAGI. This CDR3 comprises 12 residues. V was trimmed by 6 bases and J by 3 bases, leaving 8 bases between them. This chain joins TRBV6-5 and TRBJ2-5; D is ambiguous. This material consisted of CD8+ T cells sorted from PBMCs, taken on the day of the yellow fever booster vaccination. This TCR was recovered from a man aged 25 to 40 who received the YFV17D yellow fever vaccine. CDR3 amino acids: CASRSAEETQYF. The DNA for the CDR3 is TGTGCCAGCAGATCCGCTGAAGAGACCCAGTACTTC.